This T cell receptor beta chain came from a study of response to subunit inactivated influenza vaccine. Whole-study results and caveats: Authors suggested few new T cells are recruited by each seasonal influenza vaccination.

TCRdb independently ran MiXCR on the RT-PCR reads; one entry per CDR3 protein. The repertoire holds about 610,000 distinct CDR3 sequences, with around 13% as singletons. Unmatched junction bases numbered 10, after V lost 1 base and J lost 5 bases. CDR1 and CDR2 (germline): MGHRA, YSYEKL. The CDR3 totals 17 residues. Worth noting for this clonotype: The antigen is not known.

The clonotype was recovered from a man aged 45-65 years who received an inactivated influenza vaccine. V usage is TRBV4-1 and J usage is TRBJ2-1; TRBD2 matches at 8 bases. Specimen: PBMCs from blood, collected 11 to 12 days after vaccination. CDR3 sequence: CASSQVMVREANNEQFF. The CDR3 bases are TGCGCCAGCAGCCAAGTAATGGTGCGGGAGGCGAACAATGAGCAGTTCTTC.